This TCR beta chain was sequenced during a study of cytomegalovirus exposure and HLA in healthy donors. Study results and caveats: Cytomegalovirus-associated status was assigned to about 180 TCR beta chains. Some public TCRs appeared in many individuals, while most sequences were rare. Three chains linked to CMV were shown in vitro to be specific for CMV antigens.

CDR3 length: 12 residues. V was trimmed by 4 bases and J by 7 bases, leaving 11 bases between them. CDR1 and CDR2 (germline): SNHLY, FYNNEI. The donors were in the 120-subject validation cohort, distinct from the approximately 670-subject first cohort. Assay used: immunoSEQ multiplex PCR; TCRdb lists only in-frame clones, some missing. The top ten hold about an eighth of the sample, which has tens of thousands of clones, 84% seen once. On this clone: No antigen is known for it. Other DNA sequences in the same sample also yield this CDR3.

Sequencing was done on a sample of PBMCs. This TCR derives from a woman aged 18-29 years in good health and CMV-seropositive. The rearrangement links TRBV2 to TRBJ2-7; D possibly corresponds to TRBD2 (5 bases). In DNA, the CDR3 is TGTGCCAGCAGTGGGACTTCAAGGGAGCAGTACTTC. It encodes CASSGTSREQYF.